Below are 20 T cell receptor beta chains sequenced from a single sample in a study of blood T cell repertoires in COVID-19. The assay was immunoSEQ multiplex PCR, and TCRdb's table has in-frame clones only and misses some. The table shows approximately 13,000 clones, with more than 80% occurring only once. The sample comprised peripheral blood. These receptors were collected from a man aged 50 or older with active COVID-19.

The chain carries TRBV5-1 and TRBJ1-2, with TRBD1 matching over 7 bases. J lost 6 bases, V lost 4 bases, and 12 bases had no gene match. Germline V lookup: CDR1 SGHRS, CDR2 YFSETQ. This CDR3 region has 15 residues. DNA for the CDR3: TGCGCCAGCAGCACCAAGACAGGGAACGAAAATGGCTACACCTTC. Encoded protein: CASSTKTGNENGYTF.

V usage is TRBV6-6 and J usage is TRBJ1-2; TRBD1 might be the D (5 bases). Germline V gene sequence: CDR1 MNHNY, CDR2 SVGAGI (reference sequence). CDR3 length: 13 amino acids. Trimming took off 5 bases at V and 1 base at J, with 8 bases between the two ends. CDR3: CASSIRVNYGYTF. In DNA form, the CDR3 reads TGTGCCAGCAGTATCAGGGTTAACTATGGCTACACCTTC.

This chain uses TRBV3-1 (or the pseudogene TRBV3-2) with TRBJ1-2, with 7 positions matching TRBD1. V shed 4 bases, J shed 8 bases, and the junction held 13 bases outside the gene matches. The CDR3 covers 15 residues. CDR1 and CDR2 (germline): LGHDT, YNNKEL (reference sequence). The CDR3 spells CASSPDRTGVGGYTF. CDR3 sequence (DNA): TGTGCCAGCAGCCCAGACCGAACAGGGGTGGGGGGCTACACCTTC.

CDR3 coding DNA: TGTGCCAGCAAAGAGGGTAGCCTGAACTACGAGCAGTACTTC. The encoded protein is CASKEGSLNYEQYF. The gene calls are TRBV28 and TRBJ2-7; D possibly corresponds to TRBD2 (5 bases). The CDR3 length is 14 residues. V lost 7 bases to trimming and J lost 3 bases, with 16 bases between them. Germline V gene sequence: CDR1 MDHEN, CDR2 SYDVKM.

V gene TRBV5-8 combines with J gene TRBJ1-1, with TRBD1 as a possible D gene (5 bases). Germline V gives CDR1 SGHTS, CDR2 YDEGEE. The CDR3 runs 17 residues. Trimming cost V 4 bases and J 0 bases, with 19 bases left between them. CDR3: CASSRGRGFLMNTEAFF. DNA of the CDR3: TGTGCCAGCAGCCGAGGGAGGGGCTTTCTGATGAACACTGAAGCTTTCTTT.

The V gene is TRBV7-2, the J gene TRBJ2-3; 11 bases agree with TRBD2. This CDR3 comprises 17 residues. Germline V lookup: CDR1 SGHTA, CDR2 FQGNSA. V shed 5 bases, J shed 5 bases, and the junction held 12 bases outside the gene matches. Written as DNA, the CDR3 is TGTGCCAGCAGCCCATTACTAGCGGGGGCGAGTAGAGATACGCAGTATTTT. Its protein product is CASSPLLAGASRDTQYF.

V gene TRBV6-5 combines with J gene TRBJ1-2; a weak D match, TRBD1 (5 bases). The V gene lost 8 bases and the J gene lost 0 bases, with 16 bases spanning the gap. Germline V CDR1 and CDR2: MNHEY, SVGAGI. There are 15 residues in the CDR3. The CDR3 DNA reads TGTGCCAGCCGAGTCCAGACAGACCCTAACTATGGCTACACCTTC. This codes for CASRVQTDPNYGYTF.

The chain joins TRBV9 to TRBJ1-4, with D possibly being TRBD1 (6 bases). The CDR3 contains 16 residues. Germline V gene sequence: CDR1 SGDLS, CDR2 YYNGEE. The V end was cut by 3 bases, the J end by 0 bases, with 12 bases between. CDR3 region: CASSAWTEPTNEKLFF. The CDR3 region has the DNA TGTGCCAGCAGCGCTTGGACAGAACCAACTAATGAAAAACTGTTTTTT.

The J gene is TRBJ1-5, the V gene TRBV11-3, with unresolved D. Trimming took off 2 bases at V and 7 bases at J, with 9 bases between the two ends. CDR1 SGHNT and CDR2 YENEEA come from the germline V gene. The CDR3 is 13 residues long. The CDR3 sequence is CASSLNLGQPQHF. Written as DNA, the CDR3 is TGTGCCAGCAGCTTAAATTTGGGCCAGCCCCAGCATTTT.

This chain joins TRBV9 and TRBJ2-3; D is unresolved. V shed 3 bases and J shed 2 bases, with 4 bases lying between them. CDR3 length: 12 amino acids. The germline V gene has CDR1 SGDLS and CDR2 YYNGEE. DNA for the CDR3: TGTGCCAGCAGCGACTCCACAGATACGCAGTATTTT. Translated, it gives CASSDSTDTQYF.

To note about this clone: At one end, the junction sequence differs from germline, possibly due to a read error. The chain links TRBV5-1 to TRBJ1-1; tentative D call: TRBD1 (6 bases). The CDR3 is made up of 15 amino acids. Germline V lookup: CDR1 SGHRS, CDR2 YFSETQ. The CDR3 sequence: CASSAGGTGNAEAFF. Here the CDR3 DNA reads TGCGCCAGCAGTGCGGGGGGCACGGGGAACGCTGAAGCTTTCTTT.

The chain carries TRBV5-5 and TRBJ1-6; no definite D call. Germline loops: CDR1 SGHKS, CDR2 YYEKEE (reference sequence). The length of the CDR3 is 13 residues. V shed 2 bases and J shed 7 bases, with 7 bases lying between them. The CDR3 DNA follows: TGTGCCAGCAGCTTCAGTTTAAATTCACCCCTCCACTTT. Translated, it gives CASSFSLNSPLHF.

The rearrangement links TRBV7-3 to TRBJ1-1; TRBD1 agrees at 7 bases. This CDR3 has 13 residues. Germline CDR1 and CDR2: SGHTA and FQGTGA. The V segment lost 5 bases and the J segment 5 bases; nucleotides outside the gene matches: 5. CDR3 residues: CASSADRDTEAFF. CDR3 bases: TGTGCCAGCAGCGCCGACAGGGATACTGAAGCTTTCTTT. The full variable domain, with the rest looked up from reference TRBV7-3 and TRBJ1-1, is GAGVSQTPSNKVTEKGKYVELRCDPISGHTALYWYRQSLGQGPEFLIYFQGTGAADDSGLPNDRFFAVRPEGSVSTLKIQRTERGDSAVYLCASSADRDTEAFFGQGTRLTVV.

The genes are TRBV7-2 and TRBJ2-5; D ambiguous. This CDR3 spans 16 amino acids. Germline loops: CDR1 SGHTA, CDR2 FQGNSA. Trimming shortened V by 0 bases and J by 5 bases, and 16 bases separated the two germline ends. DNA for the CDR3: TGTGCCAGCAGCTTAGCTCTGGGTAGCAACGCGGAGACCCAGTACTTC. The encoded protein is CASSLALGSNAETQYF.

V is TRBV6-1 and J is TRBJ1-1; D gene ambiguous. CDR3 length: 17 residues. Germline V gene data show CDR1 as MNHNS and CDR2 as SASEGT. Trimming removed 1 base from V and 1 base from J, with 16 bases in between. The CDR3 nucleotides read TGTGCCAGCAGTGAAGTAACGGCAGGCGCGTCGAACACTGAAGCTTTCTTT. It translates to CASSEVTAGASNTEAFF.

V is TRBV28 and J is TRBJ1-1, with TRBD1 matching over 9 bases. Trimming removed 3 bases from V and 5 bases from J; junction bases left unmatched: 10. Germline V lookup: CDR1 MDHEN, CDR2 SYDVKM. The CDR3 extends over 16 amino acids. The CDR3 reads CASSLVPYRGRTEAFF. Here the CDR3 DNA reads TGTGCCAGCAGTTTGGTTCCTTACAGGGGGCGAACTGAAGCTTTCTTT.

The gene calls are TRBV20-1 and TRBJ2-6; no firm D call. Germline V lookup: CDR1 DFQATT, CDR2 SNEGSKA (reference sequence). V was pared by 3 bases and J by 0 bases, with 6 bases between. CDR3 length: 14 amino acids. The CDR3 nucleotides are TGCAGTGCTAGTGAGTACTCTGGGGCCAACGTCCTGACTTTC. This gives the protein CSASEYSGANVLTF.

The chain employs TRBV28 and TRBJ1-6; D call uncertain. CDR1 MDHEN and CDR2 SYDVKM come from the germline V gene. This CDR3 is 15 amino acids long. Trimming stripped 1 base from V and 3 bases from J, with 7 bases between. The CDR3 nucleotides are TGTGCCAGCAGTTTATATAGGAGCTATAATTCACCCCTCCACTTT. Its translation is CASSLYRSYNSPLHF.

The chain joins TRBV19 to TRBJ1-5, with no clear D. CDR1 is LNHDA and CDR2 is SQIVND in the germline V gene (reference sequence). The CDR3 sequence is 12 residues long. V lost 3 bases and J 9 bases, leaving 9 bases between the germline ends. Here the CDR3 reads CASSIPGGPQHF. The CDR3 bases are TGTGCCAGTAGTATTCCCGGCGGGCCCCAGCATTTT. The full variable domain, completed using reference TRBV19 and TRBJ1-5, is DGGITQSPKYLFRKEGQNVTLSCEQNLNHDAMYWYRQDPGQGLRLIYYSQIVNDFQKGDIAEGYSVSREKKESFPLTVTSAQKNPTAFYLCASSIPGGPQHFGDGTRLSIL.

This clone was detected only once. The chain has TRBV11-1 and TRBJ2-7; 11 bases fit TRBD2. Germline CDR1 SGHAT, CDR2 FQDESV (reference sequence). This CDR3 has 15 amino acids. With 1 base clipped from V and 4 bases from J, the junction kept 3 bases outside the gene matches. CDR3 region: CASSLETSGSYEQYF. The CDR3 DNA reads TGTGCCAGCAGCTTAGAAACTAGCGGGAGTTACGAGCAGTACTTC.